The rows below give T cell receptor beta chains drawn from one sample of a study of CD8+CD57+ T cells in acquired aplastic anemia. Via MiXCR, TCRdb re-called the reads, giving one row per CDR3 protein. In the table there are around 160,000 distinct CDR3 sequences, around 50% of which are singletons. Sequenced: sorted CD4+, CD8+, or CD8+CD57+ T cells (not recorded which) from PBMCs. The receptors derive from a human donor with aplastic anemia. Each CDR3 is given with its conserved first and last residue. The D gene is left open where the match is weak. Some rows mark clone size as missing; the rest say once, few, many or name a class of expanded clone.

d_gene,j_gene,v_gene,abundance,CDR3aa,CDR3nt
TRBD2,TRBJ2-7,TRBV7-6,many,CASSLEASGSYEQYF,TGTGCCAGCAGCTTAGAGGCTAGCGGGAGCTACGAGCAGTACTTC
TRBD2,TRBJ2-5,TRBV10-2,-,CASTMPGLAGGRETQYF,TGCGCCAGCACTATGCCGGGACTAGCGGGAGGGCGAGAGACCCAGTACTTC
-,TRBJ1-1,TRBV7-2,-,CASSSGVSTVVAFF,TGTGCCAGCAGCTCAGGGGTGTCAACGGTGGTGGCTTTCTTT
TRBD1,TRBJ1-2,TRBV7-9,many,CASNQGARGYTF,TGTGCCAGCAACCAGGGGGCCAGAGGCTACACCTTC
-,TRBJ2-7,TRBV7-2,many,CASSLTDLNYEQYF,TGTGCCAGCAGCCTGACGGACCTGAACTACGAGCAGTACTTC
TRBD2,TRBJ2-2,TRBV7-6,-,CASSLNPGTSGRRHTGELFF,TGTGCCAGCAGCTTAAACCCCGGGACTAGCGGGAGAAGGCACACCGGGGAGCTGTTTTTT
-,TRBJ1-6,TRBV9,many,CASSVEQAANSPLHF,TGTGCCAGCAGCGTAGAACAGGCGGCTAATTCACCCCTCCACTTT
-,TRBJ1-2,TRBV10-3,-,CAISRSGDPGYTF,TGTGCCATCAGCCGATCAGGGGATCCCGGCTACACCTTC
-,TRBJ2-2,TRBV15,-,CATSSVGGGTGELFF,TGTGCCACCAGCAGCGTTGGAGGCGGGACCGGGGAGCTGTTTTTT
-,TRBJ1-1,TRBV20-1,many,CSAKVLGGGYAEAFF,TGCAGTGCTAAGGTGTTGGGGGGCGGGTACGCTGAAGCTTTCTTT
TRBD1,TRBJ2-6,TRBV5-1,many,CASSSRTGVSSGANVLTF,TGCGCCAGCAGCTCCCGGACAGGCGTAAGCTCTGGGGCCAACGTCCTGACTTTC
TRBD2,TRBJ2-7,TRBV10-3,-,CAISDPSSGGFYEQYF,TGTGCCATCAGTGATCCTAGTAGCGGGGGCTTCTACGAGCAGTACTTC
-,TRBJ2-7,TRBV15,many,CATSREQRSEQYF,TGTGCCACCAGCAGAGAACAAAGGAGCGAGCAGTACTTC
TRBD1,TRBJ1-2,TRBV12-3/TRBV12-4,many,CASSPWDRGNYGYTF,TGTGCCAGCAGTCCCTGGGACAGGGGCAACTATGGCTACACCTTC
-,TRBJ2-1,TRBV28,-,CASTLSGRNVDEQFF,TGTGCCAGCACTTTATCGGGTCGTAACGTCGATGAGCAGTTCTTC
-,TRBJ1-1,TRBV6-2/TRBV6-3,-,CASRSPGPSRGTEAFF,TGTGCCAGCAGGAGTCCGGGACCGTCCCGAGGCACTGAAGCTTTCTTT
-,TRBJ1-4,TRBV5-1,many,CASSLEAGSEKLFF,TGCGCCAGCAGCTTGGAGGCAGGGTCTGAAAAACTGTTTTTT
-,TRBJ2-7,TRBV24-1,-,CATSDGAGWGEQHF,TGTGCCACCAGTGATGGGGCAGGGTGGGGCGAGCAGCACTTC
TRBD2,TRBJ2-3,TRBV24-1,many,CATSETSGGTDTQYF,TGTGCCACCAGTGAGACTAGCGGGGGCACAGATACGCAGTATTTT
TRBD1,TRBJ2-7,TRBV15,-,CATSTDRAASEQYF,TGTGCCACCAGCACAGACAGGGCGGCGAGTGAGCAGTACTTC
-,TRBJ2-7,TRBV9,-,CASSRQGHEQYF,TGTGCCAGCAGCCGCCAAGGGCACGAGCAGTACTTC
-,TRBJ2-7,TRBV20-1,-,CSARDDFGAGYEQYF,-
TRBD1,TRBJ2-7,TRBV5-5,many,CASSSKIADRVLSYEQYF,TGTGCCAGCAGCTCAAAGATCGCGGACAGGGTCCTCTCCTACGAGCAGTACTTC
-,TRBJ1-5,TRBV9,many,CASSGDVNQPQHF,TGTGCCAGCAGCGGAGACGTTAATCAGCCCCAGCATTTT
TRBD1,TRBJ2-7,TRBV20-1,-,CSASLRDRGLYEQYF,TGCAGTGCTTCCCTCCGGGACAGGGGGCTGTACGAGCAGTACTTC
-,TRBJ2-7,TRBV10-3,once,CAINSASMGEQYF,TGTGCCATCAACAGCGCTAGCATGGGGGAGCAGTACTTC
TRBD2,TRBJ2-2,TRBV24-1,-,CATSVASGIGAGELFF,TGTGCCACCAGTGTGGCTAGCGGGATAGGCGCCGGGGAGCTGTTTTTT
-,TRBJ2-2,TRBV19,many,CASSIDDTNTGELFF,TGTGCCAGTAGTATAGATGACACTAACACCGGGGAGCTGTTTTTT
TRBD1,TRBJ2-2,TRBV20-1,many,CSAYTPGTGNTGELFF,TGCAGTGCTTACACCCCCGGGACAGGGAACACCGGGGAGCTGTTTTTT
-,TRBJ1-5,TRBV19,many,CASSLRESQLLNQPQHF,TGTGCCAGTAGCTTGAGGGAGTCTCAACTCCTCAATCAGCCCCAGCATTTT
-,TRBJ1-4,TRBV14,many,CASSQVGEKLFF,TGTGCCAGCAGCCAGGTTGGGGAAAAACTGTTTTTT
-,TRBJ2-3,TRBV20-1,-,CSARAATGTQYF,TGCAGTGCTAGAGCCGCCACTGGTACGCAGTATTTT
-,TRBJ2-5,TRBV20-1,-,CSASYAGRIQETQYF,TGCAGTGCTAGTTATGCCGGCCGGATACAAGAGACCCAGTACTTC
-,TRBJ1-6,TRBV5-1,-,CASSLGGRNSPLHF,TGCGCCAGCAGCTTGGGGGGGCGGAATTCACCCCTCCACTTT
TRBD1,TRBJ1-1,TRBV28,few,CASSATLGQGGTEAFF,TGTGCCAGCAGCGCTACATTGGGACAGGGTGGAACTGAAGCTTTCTTT
TRBD2,TRBJ2-7,TRBV6-5,once,CASSYSVAGGLERYF,TGTGCCAGCAGCTACTCAGTAGCGGGGGGGTTGGAGCGGTACTTC
TRBD2,TRBJ2-1,TRBV11-2,many,CASSSGTRIYNEQFF,TGTGCCAGCAGCAGCGGGACGCGGATCTACAATGAGCAGTTCTTC
-,TRBJ2-7,TRBV4-2,-,CASSHSEASYEQYF,TGTGCCAGCAGCCACTCAGAGGCTAGTTACGAGCAGTACTTC
TRBD1,TRBJ2-1,TRBV19,-,CASSPTGTGGDEQFF,TGTGCCAGTAGTCCCACCGGGACAGGAGGAGATGAGCAGTTCTTC
-,TRBJ2-7,TRBV20-1,-,CSASPYEQYF,TGCAGTGCTAGTCCCTACGAGCAGTACTTC
TRBD1,TRBJ1-4,TRBV29-1,-,CSVATGEDEKLFF,TGCAGCGTAGCAACAGGGGAGGATGAAAAACTGTTTTTT
-,TRBJ2-3,TRBV29-1,-,CSAHLNRDTDTQYF,TGCAGCGCACACTTAAACAGGGATACAGATACGCAGTATTTT
-,TRBJ1-5,TRBV19,-,CASSLEGRQPQHF,TGTGCCAGTAGTTTGGAGGGGAGGCAGCCCCAGCATTTT
-,TRBJ1-2,TRBV5-1,many,CASRKNYGYTF,TGCGCCAGCCGTAAGAACTATGGCTACACCTTC
-,TRBJ1-3,TRBV14,-,CASSQFGTTGNTIYF,TGTGCCAGCAGCCAATTCGGGACTACTGGAAACACCATATATTTT
-,TRBJ1-5,TRBV5-1,many,CASSLDPGNQPQHF,TGCGCCAGCAGCTTGGACCCGGGCAATCAGCCCCAGCATTTT
TRBD1,TRBJ2-1,TRBV10-1,few,CASSRQGGHNEQFF,TGCGCCAGCAGTCGACAGGGGGGACACAATGAGCAGTTCTTC
-,TRBJ2-1,TRBV20-1,few,CSASRSEQFF,TGCAGTGCTAGTAGGAGTGAGCAGTTCTTC
-,TRBJ2-1,TRBV7-6,-,CASSEDIYNEQFF,TGTGCCAGCAGCGAAGACATCTACAATGAGCAGTTCTTC